A selection of T cell receptor beta chains follows, all from one sample in a study of control samples from healthy donors and cancer patients. Here immunoSEQ multiplex PCR was the method, and the copy in TCRdb shows in-frame clones only, minus some. This table holds about 410,000 clones, around 90% found once. Material for sequencing was PBMCs. These receptor sequences come from a man between 40 and 49 years old with head and neck cancer. CDR3s include the opening cysteine and the closing phenylalanine or tryptophan. The order of the fields is V gene, D gene, J gene, clone size, CDR3 protein, CDR3 DNA. A D gene is named only where the DNA matches it firmly. For some rows the clone size is stated as once, few or many, or as a class when expanded; others skip it.

V: TRBV27
D: TRBD2
J: TRBJ2-1
size: .
CDR3: CASSPRVAGKRYNEQFF
DNA: TGTGCCAGCAGCCCGAGGGTAGCGGGGAAGCGCTACAATGAGCAGTTCTTC

V: TRBV5-1
D: TRBD2
J: TRBJ2-7
size: .
CDR3: CASSAAGLAGGYEQYF
DNA: TGCGCCAGCAGCGCCGCAGGACTAGCGGGAGGCTACGAGCAGTACTTC

V: TRBV29-1
D: TRBD1
J: TRBJ1-1
size: .
CDR3: CSVDRQGHTEAFF
DNA: TGCAGCGTCGACCGACAGGGACACACTGAAGCTTTCTTT

V: TRBV7-8
D: .
J: TRBJ2-3
size: .
CDR3: CASTGVGGVRDTQYF
DNA: TGTGCCAGCACCGGAGTGGGCGGGGTGAGGGATACGCAGTATTTT

V: TRBV29-1
D: TRBD1
J: TRBJ2-3
size: once
CDR3: CSVETGQGADTQYF
DNA: TGCAGCGTTGAAACCGGACAGGGTGCAGATACGCAGTATTTT

V: TRBV27
D: TRBD1
J: TRBJ1-2
size: .
CDR3: CASSLWATGTVAGYTF
DNA: TGTGCCAGCAGTTTATGGGCGACAGGGACAGTAGCTGGCTACACCTTC

V: TRBV5-6
D: TRBD2
J: TRBJ2-7
size: .
CDR3: CASSTSGTRGEQYF
DNA: TGTGCCAGCAGCACCTCCGGGACTAGGGGCGAGCAGTACTTC

V: TRBV11-3
D: TRBD1
J: TRBJ2-2
size: .
CDR3: CASSRSGTVNTGELFF
DNA: TGTGCCAGCAGCCGCTCCGGGACAGTGAACACCGGGGAGCTGTTTTTT

V: TRBV12-5
D: TRBD2
J: TRBJ2-1
size: once
CDR3: CASARSGGGRNEQFF
DNA: TGTGCTAGTGCCCGTTCGGGGGGGGGCCGCAATGAGCAGTTCTTC

V: TRBV5-5
D: .
J: TRBJ1-1
size: .
CDR3: CASSLAVGGGDTEAFF
DNA: TGTGCCAGCAGCTTGGCGGTTGGGGGTGGGGACACTGAAGCTTTCTTT

V: TRBV12-5
D: .
J: TRBJ2-1
size: .
CDR3: CASGLGGTYNEQFF
DNA: TGTGCTAGTGGTTTGGGGGGAACCTACAATGAGCAGTTCTTC

V: TRBV30
D: TRBD1
J: TRBJ1-2
size: .
CDR3: CAWRTGFNYGYTF
DNA: TGTGCCTGGAGGACAGGGTTTAACTATGGCTACACCTTC

V: TRBV4-3
D: TRBD2
J: TRBJ2-5
size: .
CDR3: CASSQARTSGVGETQYF
DNA: TGCGCCAGCAGCCAAGCTAGGACTAGCGGGGTGGGAGAGACCCAGTACTTC

V: TRBV4-2
D: TRBD1
J: TRBJ1-2
size: .
CDR3: CASSPETGGEGYTF
DNA: TGTGCCAGCAGCCCGGAGACAGGGGGCGAGGGCTACACCTTC

V: TRBV5-1
D: TRBD1
J: TRBJ2-6
size: .
CDR3: CASSKSDRSGANVLTF
DNA: TGCGCCAGCAGCAAATCGGACAGGTCTGGGGCCAACGTCCTGACTTTC

V: TRBV5-1
D: .
J: TRBJ1-2
size: .
CDR3: CASSSSGSNYGYTF
DNA: TGCGCCAGCAGCTCCTCCGGGAGTAACTATGGCTACACCTTC

V: TRBV10-3
D: .
J: TRBJ2-7
size: .
CDR3: CAISESIRGRDYEQYF
DNA: TGTGCCATCAGTGAGTCGATACGGGGAAGGGACTACGAGCAGTACTTC

V: TRBV20-1
D: .
J: TRBJ1-1
size: .
CDR3: CSARGGGEAFF
DNA: TGCAGTGCTAGAGGGGGCGGTGAAGCTTTCTTT

V: TRBV6-5
D: TRBD1
J: TRBJ1-2
size: once
CDR3: CASSYRFTGGFGYTF
DNA: TGTGCCAGCAGTTACAGGTTCACAGGGGGCTTTGGCTACACCTTC

V: TRBV7-3
D: TRBD2
J: TRBJ2-2
size: .
CDR3: CASSFLAGGNTGELFF
DNA: TGTGCCAGCAGCTTCCTAGCGGGGGGGAACACCGGGGAGCTGTTTTTT

V: TRBV19
D: .
J: TRBJ1-2
size: .
CDR3: CASSIIKTRSGYTF
DNA: TGTGCCAGTAGTATCATTAAGACACGGAGTGGCTACACCTTC

V: TRBV4-3
D: .
J: TRBJ1-1
size: .
CDR3: CASSQGATEAFF
DNA: TGCGCCAGCAGCCAAGGGGCCACTGAAGCTTTCTTT

V: TRBV11-2
D: .
J: TRBJ2-1
size: .
CDR3: CASSLEGSEQFF
DNA: TGTGCCAGCAGCTTAGAGGGCAGTGAGCAGTTCTTC

V: TRBV11-2
D: .
J: TRBJ1-1
size: once
CDR3: CASSLIVNTEAFF
DNA: TGTGCCAGCAGCTTAATAGTCAACACTGAAGCTTTCTTT

V: TRBV2
D: TRBD1
J: TRBJ2-2
size: .
CDR3: CASTQPDRGQTGELFF
DNA: TGTGCCAGCACCCAACCCGACAGGGGACAAACCGGGGAGCTGTTTTTT

V: TRBV4-1
D: .
J: TRBJ2-3
size: .
CDR3: CASSQGKTPSADTQYF
DNA: TGCGCCAGCAGCCAAGGAAAGACTCCATCCGCAGATACGCAGTATTTT

V: TRBV6-6
D: .
J: TRBJ1-3
size: .
CDR3: CASSFTGFGNTIYF
DNA: TGTGCCAGCAGTTTTACAGGGTTCGGAAACACCATATATTTT

V: TRBV6-5
D: .
J: TRBJ1-1
size: .
CDR3: CASSPSAILHTEAFF
DNA: TGTGCCAGTTCCCCAAGCGCGATCCTACACACTGAAGCTTTCTTT

V: TRBV19
D: TRBD2
J: TRBJ2-3
size: once
CDR3: CATAGADTQYF
DNA: TGTGCCACCGCGGGGGCAGATACGCAGTATTTT

V: TRBV5-8
D: .
J: TRBJ1-1
size: .
CDR3: CASSLVKRAEAFF
DNA: TGTGCCAGCAGCTTGGTGAAGAGGGCTGAAGCTTTCTTT

V: TRBV29-1
D: TRBD2
J: TRBJ2-1
size: .
CDR3: CSGRAGAGYGQFF
DNA: TGCAGCGGGAGAGCGGGAGCGGGTTACGGGCAGTTCTTC

V: TRBV15
D: TRBD1
J: TRBJ1-5
size: .
CDR3: CATSRVGQGGQPQHF
DNA: TGTGCCACCAGCAGAGTCGGGCAGGGGGGTCAGCCCCAGCATTTT

V: TRBV6-5
D: .
J: TRBJ2-1
size: once
CDR3: CASSSLREQFF
DNA: TGTGCCAGCAGTTCCCTCCGTGAGCAGTTCTTC

V: TRBV6-2/TRBV6-3
D: .
J: TRBJ1-5
size: .
CDR3: CASSYWVSNQPQHF
DNA: TGTGCCAGCAGTTATTGGGTTAGCAATCAGCCCCAGCATTTT

V: TRBV7-2
D: .
J: TRBJ1-4
size: .
CDR3: CASSFARLANEKLFF
DNA: TGTGCCAGCAGCTTCGCGAGGTTGGCTAATGAAAAACTGTTTTTT

V: TRBV6-5
D: TRBD1
J: TRBJ2-7
size: .
CDR3: CASSYHRDSSSYEQYF
DNA: TGTGCCAGCAGCTACCACCGGGACAGCAGCTCCTACGAGCAGTACTTC

V: TRBV3-1/TRBV3-2
D: TRBD2
J: TRBJ2-1
size: .
CDR3: CASSLMRLAGTNYNEQFF
DNA: TGTGCCAGCAGCCTCATGAGACTAGCGGGGACGAACTACAATGAGCAGTTCTTC

V: TRBV7-3
D: TRBD1
J: TRBJ2-2
size: .
CDR3: CASSLVSGTANTGELFF
DNA: TGTGCCAGCAGCTTAGTCTCCGGGACAGCGAACACCGGGGAGCTGTTTTTT

V: TRBV9
D: .
J: TRBJ1-5
size: .
CDR3: CASSPGISNQPQHF
DNA: TGTGCCAGCAGTCCAGGGATTAGCAATCAGCCCCAGCATTTT

V: TRBV5-1
D: .
J: TRBJ2-6
size: once
CDR3: CASIRYGANVLTF
DNA: TGCGCCAGCATCCGCTATGGGGCCAACGTCCTGACTTTC

V: TRBV28
D: TRBD1
J: TRBJ1-1
size: few
CDR3: CASSLPQGQAEAFF
DNA: TGTGCCAGCAGTTTACCCCAGGGACAGGCTGAAGCTTTCTTT

V: TRBV19
D: .
J: TRBJ2-7
size: once
CDR3: CASKDSGNKVGDEQYF
DNA: TGTGCCAGTAAGGACTCCGGGAATAAGGTAGGGGACGAGCAGTACTTC

V: TRBV19
D: TRBD1
J: TRBJ2-5
size: once
CDR3: CASGNRGQETQYF
DNA: TGTGCCAGTGGTAACAGGGGGCAAGAGACCCAGTACTTC

V: TRBV19
D: .
J: TRBJ2-7
size: .
CDR3: CASSNDREGLASYEQYF
DNA: TGTGCCAGTAGTAACGACAGGGAGGGCTTAGCCTCCTACGAGCAGTACTTC

V: TRBV12-3/TRBV12-4
D: .
J: TRBJ1-1
size: .
CDR3: CASSLVGTSEAFF
DNA: TGTGCCAGCAGTTTAGTAGGGACCTCTGAAGCTTTCTTT

V: TRBV5-1
D: .
J: TRBJ2-1
size: .
CDR3: CASSLEAGNYNEQFF
DNA: TGCGCCAGCAGCTTGGAGGCAGGTAACTACAATGAGCAGTTCTTC